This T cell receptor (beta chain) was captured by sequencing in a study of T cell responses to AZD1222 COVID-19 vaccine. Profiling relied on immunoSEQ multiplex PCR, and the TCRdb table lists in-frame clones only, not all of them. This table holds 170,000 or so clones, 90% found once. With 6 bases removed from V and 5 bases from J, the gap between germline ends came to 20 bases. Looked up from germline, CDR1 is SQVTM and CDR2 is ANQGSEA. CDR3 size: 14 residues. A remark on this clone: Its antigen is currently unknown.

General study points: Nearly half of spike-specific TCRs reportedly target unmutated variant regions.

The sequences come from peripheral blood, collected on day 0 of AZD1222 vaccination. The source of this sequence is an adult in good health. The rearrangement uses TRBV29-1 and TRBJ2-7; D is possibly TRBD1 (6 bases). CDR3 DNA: TGCAGCGTGGGCCAGGACAGAGGACTCAACGAGCAGTACTTC. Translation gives CSVGQDRGLNEQYF.